This T cell receptor beta chain appears in the sequencing data of a study of a mutant IDH1 vaccine in newly diagnosed glioma. The overall study: Visit timing is recorded as week 35 for V12 and week 47 for V13.

Time point in this sample: week 47, end of study. Topical imiquimod was applied with each vaccine dose, which held 300 ug of mutant IDH1 20-mer peptide. With respect to this clone: Its antigen is not known.

Trimming shortened V by 8 bases and J by 0 bases, and 19 bases separated the two germline ends. The germline CDR1 and CDR2 sequences are MNHEY and SMNVEV (reference sequence). There are 16 residues in the CDR3. Method: immunoSEQ multiplex PCR; TCRdb's copy keeps in-frame clones and lacks some. The repertoire holds about 56,000 clones, with around three quarters as singletons. This specimen was PBMCs, taken from a glioma patient whose treatment included an IDH1 peptide vaccine. The source of this sequence is a man in his fifties with glioma. This rearrangement joins TRBV27 to TRBJ1-2, with a possible D match to TRBD1 (5 bases). The CDR3 loop reads CASSFLPVGPNYGYTF. Written as DNA, the CDR3 is TGTGCCAGCTCCTTCCTCCCAGTGGGACCTAACTATGGCTACACCTTC.